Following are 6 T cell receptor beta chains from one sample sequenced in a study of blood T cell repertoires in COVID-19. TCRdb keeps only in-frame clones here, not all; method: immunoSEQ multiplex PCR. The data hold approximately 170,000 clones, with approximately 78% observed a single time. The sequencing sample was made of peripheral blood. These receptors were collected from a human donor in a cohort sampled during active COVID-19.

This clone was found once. The CDR3 sequence: CASSESGTGRNQPQHF. CDR3 nucleotide sequence: TGTGCCAGCAGTGAATCGGGGACAGGACGCAATCAGCCCCAGCATTTT. The rearrangement joins TRBV25-1 to TRBJ1-5; 8 bases are a match to TRBD1. CDR3 length equals 16 residues. Germline V gene sequence: CDR1 MGHDK, CDR2 SYGVNS. The V and J ends lost 1 base and 2 bases, in that order; junction bases with no gene match: 4. Variable domain in full (rest from reference TRBV25-1 and TRBJ1-5): EADIYQTPRYLVIGTGKKITLECSQTMGHDKMYWYQQDPGMELHLIHYSYGVNSTEKGDLSSESTVSRIRTEHFPLTLESARPSHTSQYLCASSESGTGRNQPQHFGDGTRLSIL.

The DNA for the CDR3 is TGTGCCAGCTCACCCGACACCAACACTGAAGCTTTCTTT. Its translation is CASSPDTNTEAFF. This chain links TRBV18 with TRBJ1-1; D call uncertain. Between the trimmed V and J ends, which lost 3 bases and 2 bases, there was a span of 7 bases. The CDR3 is 13 amino acids. CDR1 is KGHSH and CDR2 is LQKENI in the germline V gene.

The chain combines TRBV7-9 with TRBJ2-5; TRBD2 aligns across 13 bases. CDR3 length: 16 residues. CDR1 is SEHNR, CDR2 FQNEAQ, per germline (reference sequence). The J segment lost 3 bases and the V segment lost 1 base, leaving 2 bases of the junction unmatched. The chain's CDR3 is CASSLVTSGRKETQYF. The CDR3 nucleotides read TGTGCCAGCAGCTTAGTGACTAGCGGGAGGAAAGAGACCCAGTACTTC.

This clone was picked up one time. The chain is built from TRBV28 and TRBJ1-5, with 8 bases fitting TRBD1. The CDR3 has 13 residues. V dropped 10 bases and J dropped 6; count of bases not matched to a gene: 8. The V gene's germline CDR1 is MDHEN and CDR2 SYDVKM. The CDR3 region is CATFDQGAQPQHF. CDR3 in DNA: TGTGCCACTTTTGACCAGGGGGCTCAGCCCCAGCATTTT.

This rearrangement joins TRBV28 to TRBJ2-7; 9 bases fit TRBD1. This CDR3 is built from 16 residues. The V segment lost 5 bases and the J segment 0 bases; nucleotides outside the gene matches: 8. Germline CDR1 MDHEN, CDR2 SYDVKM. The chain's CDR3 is CASSPTGQGHSYEQYF. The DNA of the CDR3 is TGTGCCAGCAGTCCTACAGGACAGGGGCACTCCTACGAGCAGTACTTC.

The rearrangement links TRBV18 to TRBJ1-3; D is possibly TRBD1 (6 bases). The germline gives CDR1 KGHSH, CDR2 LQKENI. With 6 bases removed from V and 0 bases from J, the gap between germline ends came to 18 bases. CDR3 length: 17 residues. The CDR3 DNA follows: TGTGCCAGCTCCGGGGGGGGCGAGCTCAGCTCTGGAAACACCATATATTTT. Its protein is CASSGGGELSSGNTIYF. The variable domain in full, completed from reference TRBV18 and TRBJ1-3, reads NAGVMQNPRHLVRRRGQEARLRCSPMKGHSHVYWYRQLPEEGLKFMVYLQKENIIDESGMPKERFSAEFPKEGPSILRIQQVVRGDSAAYFCASSGGGELSSGNTIYFGEGSWLTVV.